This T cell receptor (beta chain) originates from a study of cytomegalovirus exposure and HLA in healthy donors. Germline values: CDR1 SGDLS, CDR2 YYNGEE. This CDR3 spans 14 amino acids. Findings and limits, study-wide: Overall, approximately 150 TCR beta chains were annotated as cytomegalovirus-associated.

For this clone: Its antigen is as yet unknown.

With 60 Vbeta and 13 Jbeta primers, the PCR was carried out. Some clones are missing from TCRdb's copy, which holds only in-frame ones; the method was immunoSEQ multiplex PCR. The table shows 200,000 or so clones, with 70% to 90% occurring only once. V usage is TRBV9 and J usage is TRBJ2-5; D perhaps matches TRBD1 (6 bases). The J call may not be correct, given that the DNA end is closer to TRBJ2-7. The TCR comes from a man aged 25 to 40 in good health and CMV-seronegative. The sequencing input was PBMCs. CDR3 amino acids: CASSVGVSGDEQYF. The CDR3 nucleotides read TGTGCCAGCAGCGTAGGTGTTTCAGGGGACGAGCAGTACTTC.